These 3 T cell receptor beta chains were sequenced from one sample in a study of blood T cells in healthy people across ages. A second roughly 6 to 11 cycle PCR used barcoded and J-beta primers. TCRdb re-analysed the 5' RACE reads in MiXCR, keeping a single row per CDR3 protein. Of about 900,000 distinct CDR3 sequences listed, approximately 67% are singletons. Sequences were obtained from blood. Source of these receptors: a man aged 25 to 40 in good health.

This clonotype was seen once. This sequence joins TRBV25-1 and TRBJ2-5; D is possibly TRBD2 (6 bases). The CDR3 is 15 amino acids. V was trimmed by 3 bases and J by 0 bases, leaving 11 bases between them. The germline gives CDR1 MGHDK, CDR2 SYGVNS. CDR3 bases: TGTGCCAGCAGTGACGCCGGACTATACCAAGAGACCCAGTACTTC. Protein: CASSDAGLYQETQYF.

This chain joins TRBV29-1 and TRBJ2-7; perhaps D is TRBD1 or TRBD2 (5 bases each). V was clipped by 0 bases and J by 7 bases, with 19 bases between them. The CDR3 runs to 15 residues. Looked up from germline, CDR1 is SQVTM and CDR2 is ANQGSEA. The CDR3 DNA follows: TGCAGCGTTGAAGATCTTAGGGACGGTGAATGGGAGCAGTACTTC. It translates to CSVEDLRDGEWEQYF.

This chain connects TRBV27 to TRBJ2-5; tentatively, D is TRBD1 or TRBD2 (5 bases each). Germline CDR1 reads MNHEY; CDR2 reads SMNVEV (reference sequence). V shed 7 bases and J shed 2 bases, with 14 bases lying between them. The CDR3 totals 14 residues. The CDR3 DNA sequence: TGTGCCAGCAAATCCGGGACCGAACAAGAGACCCAGTACTTC. Its protein product is CASKSGTEQETQYF.